This T cell receptor beta chain was obtained from a study of T cell repertoires in cytomegalovirus infection. Background on the study: CMV infection and matching HLA type were both indicated by public TCR beta signatures. Study-wide results and limits: In two of eight donors, the top clonotype was HLA-C-restricted CMV-specific. Carriers of CMV and the relevant HLA type were discriminated by public TCR beta frequency.

CDR1 is DFQATT, CDR2 SNEGSKA, per germline (reference sequence). CDR3 length equals 16 residues. The V end was cut by 5 bases, the J end by 7 bases, with 24 bases between. This clonotype was seen more than once but under ten times. Its target is not known. A single record per CDR3 protein comes from TCRdb applying MiXCR to the reads. The sample records under 800,000 distinct CDR3 sequences, 20% to 25% being singletons. The sample was CD8+ T cells from PBMCs. This rearrangement joins TRBV20-1 to TRBJ2-1; maybe TRBD2 (6 bases). The receptor was derived from a human donor in good health (CMV status not recorded). Some clones in this sample may be carry-over from other donors' samples. CDR3 sequence reads: CSARTPLGVEGNEQFF. For the CDR3, the DNA is TGCAGTGCTCGCACCCCACTGGGGGTGGAGGGAAATGAGCAGTTCTTC.